This is a list of T cell receptor beta chains from one sample in a study of T cell repertoires in cytomegalovirus infection. For these receptors, no antigen is known. TCRdb recomputed calls from the reads with MiXCR, one row per CDR3 protein. The profile shows hundreds of thousands of distinct CDR3 sequences, around 30% of them singletons. Specimen: cultured PBMCs, collected from culture after CMV antigen stimulation. These receptors were taken from a human donor in good health (CMV status not recorded). Some clones in this sample may be carry-over from other donors' samples. The CDR3 runs from the conserved cysteine through the conserved F or W. D genes are given only for firm matches. For some rows the clone size is stated as once, few or many, or as a class when expanded; others skip it.

J: TRBJ1-1; D: NA; V: TRBV11-2; size: few; DNA: TGTGCCAGCAGCCTCTCCCGGGACCTTCTTGTCACTGAAGCTTTCTTT; CDR3: CASSLSRDLLVTEAFF
J: TRBJ2-5; D: NA; V: TRBV12-3/TRBV12-4; size: NA; DNA: TGTGCCAGCAGTTTTACCAGCAAAGAGACCCAGTACTTC; CDR3: CASSFTSKETQYF
J: TRBJ2-1; D: NA; V: TRBV7-9; size: NA; DNA: TGTGCCAGCAGCCCGGGGTCGGCGCGGAATGAGCAGTTCTTC; CDR3: CASSPGSARNEQFF
J: TRBJ2-7; D: TRBD1; V: TRBV7-8; size: few; DNA: TGTGCCAGCAGCCTTCAGACAGGGGGAGCCTACGAGCAGTACTTC; CDR3: CASSLQTGGAYEQYF
J: TRBJ1-2; D: NA; V: TRBV6-1; size: NA; DNA: TGTGCCAGCAGTGCCGGGTCATCAGCGCATGGCTACACCTTC; CDR3: CASSAGSSAHGYTF
J: TRBJ1-4; D: TRBD1; V: TRBV2; size: few; DNA: TGTGCCAGCAGTGTCGGACAGGGACGGGAAAAACTGTTTTTT; CDR3: CASSVGQGREKLFF
J: TRBJ2-2; D: NA; V: TRBV20-1; size: NA; DNA: TGCAGTGCTAGTCGATCAGGTTCCACCGGGGAGCTGTTTTTT; CDR3: CSASRSGSTGELFF
J: TRBJ2-3; D: NA; V: TRBV20-1; size: few; DNA: TGCAGTGCTGGGTGGGGGAGAGGTGCAGATACGCAGTATTTT; CDR3: CSAGWGRGADTQYF
J: TRBJ2-6; D: NA; V: TRBV27; size: few; DNA: TGTGCCAGCACCCCCGACGGCTCTGGGGCCAACGTCCTGACTTTC; CDR3: CASTPDGSGANVLTF
J: TRBJ1-1; D: NA; V: TRBV11-2; size: NA; DNA: TGTGCCAGCAGCTTAGATCACGGATACACTGAAGCTTTCTTT; CDR3: CASSLDHGYTEAFF
J: TRBJ1-4; D: NA; V: TRBV2; size: NA; DNA: TGTGCCAGCAGGAGGGACACTAATGAAAAACTGTTTTTT; CDR3: CASRRDTNEKLFF
J: TRBJ1-1; D: NA; V: TRBV4-1; size: many; DNA: TGTGCCAGCAGCCAAGGGGGAAACACTGAAGCTTTCTTT; CDR3: CASSQGGNTEAFF
J: TRBJ1-3; D: NA; V: TRBV28; size: NA; DNA: TGTGCCAGCAGTTTTTTGGTCACGGGACGCCGCTCTGGAAACACCATATATTTT; CDR3: CASSFLVTGRRSGNTIYF
J: TRBJ2-2; D: TRBD1; V: TRBV7-8; size: few; DNA: TGTGCCAGCAGCTTGCGCGGACAGGGGTACACCGGGGAGCTGTTTTTT; CDR3: CASSLRGQGYTGELFF
J: TRBJ1-5; D: NA; V: TRBV6-2/TRBV6-3; size: NA; DNA: TGTGCCAGCAGTTACTCCAGGGTTCATCAGCCCCAGCATTTT; CDR3: CASSYSRVHQPQHF
J: TRBJ2-3; D: TRBD2; V: TRBV10-3; size: few; DNA: TGTGCCATCACCCCAAGCGGGAGCCCCACAGATACGCAGTATTTT; CDR3: CAITPSGSPTDTQYF
J: TRBJ2-2; D: NA; V: TRBV5-8; size: NA; DNA: TGTGCCAGCAGCTTCGAACCTACCGGGGAGCTGTTTTTT; CDR3: CASSFEPTGELFF
J: TRBJ2-3; D: TRBD2; V: TRBV6-8; size: once; DNA: TGTGCCAGCAGTTCGGATAGCGGGAGCACAGATACGCAGTATTTT; CDR3: CASSSDSGSTDTQYF
J: TRBJ2-3; D: TRBD2; V: TRBV7-6; size: NA; DNA: TGTGCCAGCAGCCCCGGGCGGGGGAGGACAGATACGCAGTATTTT; CDR3: CASSPGRGRTDTQYF
J: TRBJ1-2; D: TRBD1; V: TRBV12-5; size: NA; DNA: TGTGCTAGTGGTTTGGTACCAGCGGGGACAGGGAGGTCGGTTGGCTACACCTTC; CDR3: CASGLVPAGTGRSVGYTF
J: TRBJ2-3; D: NA; V: TRBV20-1; size: NA; DNA: TGCAGTGCAAATCTACTGGTCTATGGAGATACGCAGTATTTT; CDR3: CSANLLVYGDTQYF
J: TRBJ2-7; D: NA; V: TRBV2; size: NA; DNA: TGTGCCGCAGCTGGGATAGGGGGTAGCTACGAGCAGTACTTC; CDR3: CAAAGIGGSYEQYF
J: TRBJ2-5; D: NA; V: TRBV2; size: NA; DNA: TGTGCCAGCTCAATCGTCCAAGAGACCCAGTACTTC; CDR3: CASSIVQETQYF
J: TRBJ2-3; D: NA; V: TRBV2; size: few; DNA: TGTGCCAGCAGTGATCTGGGGGTCACAGATACGCAGTATTTT; CDR3: CASSDLGVTDTQYF
J: TRBJ2-3; D: TRBD2; V: TRBV20-1; size: few; DNA: TGCAGTGCCGTAGGGACTAGCGGGGGAACCAGCACAGATACGCAGTATTTT; CDR3: CSAVGTSGGTSTDTQYF
J: TRBJ2-3; D: NA; V: TRBV28; size: NA; DNA: TGTGCCAGCAGCCGCCATAAGTGGTGGGCTAGCACAGATACGCAGTATTTT; CDR3: CASSRHKWWASTDTQYF
J: TRBJ1-1; D: NA; V: TRBV30; size: NA; DNA: TGTGCCTGGATCCCCCGGTTTAGGAGAATGAACACTGAAGCTTTCTTT; CDR3: CAWIPRFRRMNTEAFF
J: TRBJ1-1; D: NA; V: TRBV24-1; size: NA; DNA: TGTGCCACCAGGGCGCCAGGGGCGAACACTGAAGCTTTCTTT; CDR3: CATRAPGANTEAFF
J: TRBJ2-1; D: TRBD2; V: TRBV12-3/TRBV12-4; size: NA; DNA: TGTGCCAGCAGCTACGGACTAGCGGGGAATGAGCAGTTCTTC; CDR3: CASSYGLAGNEQFF
J: TRBJ2-7; D: TRBD1; V: TRBV20-1; size: few; DNA: TGCAGTGCTAGCACAGGGGTCGGCGAGCAGTACTTC; CDR3: CSASTGVGEQYF